This TCR beta chain was profiled in a study of T cells in localized non-small cell lung cancer. Study outcomes and limitations: Uninvolved neighboring lung showed the greatest T cell clonality, exceeding tumor.

On this clone: Its antigen is unidentified.

Using immunoSEQ multiplex PCR, the repertoire was profiled, and TCRdb retains in-frame clones only, with some absent. The data show about 77,000 clones, around nine tenths seen once. The V gene's germline CDR1 is KGHSH and CDR2 LQKENI. The V gene lost 5 bases and the J gene lost 5 bases, with 19 bases spanning the gap. The CDR3 contains 15 residues. The V gene is TRBV18, the J gene TRBJ2-7, with D perhaps matching TRBD1 (5 bases). This TCR derives from a woman aged 35 to 75 with stage I squamous cell lung carcinoma. The sequenced sample was peripheral blood, obtained before any cancer treatment. CDR3 loop: CASSTRQQTHDEQYF. The CDR3 DNA is TGTGCCAGCTCAACTCGACAGCAAACCCACGACGAGCAGTACTTC. The full variable domain, its missing parts supplied by reference TRBV18 and TRBJ2-7, is NAGVMQNPRHLVRRRGQEARLRCSPMKGHSHVYWYRQLPEEGLKFMVYLQKENIIDESGMPKERFSAEFPKEGPSILRIQQVVRGDSAAYFCASSTRQQTHDEQYFGPGTRLTVT.